This T cell receptor beta chain was found in a study of OX40 agonist ivuxolimab in advanced cancers. Study-level background: Ivuxolimab, an agonist antibody against OX40 (CD134), was given to patients. A diagnosis of hepatocellular carcinoma, melanoma, renal cell or head and neck cancer was present in dose-escalation patients. A partial response was reached by three patients: one with hepatocellular carcinoma and two with cutaneous melanoma.

Drawing of blood for sampling happened at baseline, at cycle 4 day 1, and at cycle 7 day 1. Repertoires were generated with immunoSEQ multiplex PCR, while TCRdb's copy carries only in-frame clones and drops some. This table has approximately 70,000 clones, approximately 90% appearing once. Germline V gives CDR1 MNHNS, CDR2 SASEGT. CDR3 length: 13 residues. Trimming took 7 bases from V and 6 from J; bases not matched to a gene: 8. J is TRBJ1-2 and V is TRBV6-1; 7 positions match TRBD1. The origin of this receptor is an adult with an advanced solid tumor such as melanoma, head and neck, liver or kidney cancer. Sequencing was performed on CD4+ or CD8+ T cells sorted from blood, taken in a trial of the OX40 agonist ivuxolimab. For the CDR3, the DNA is TGTGCCAGCAACCCATCAGGGGGTAATGGCTACACCTTC. Translated: CASNPSGGNGYTF.